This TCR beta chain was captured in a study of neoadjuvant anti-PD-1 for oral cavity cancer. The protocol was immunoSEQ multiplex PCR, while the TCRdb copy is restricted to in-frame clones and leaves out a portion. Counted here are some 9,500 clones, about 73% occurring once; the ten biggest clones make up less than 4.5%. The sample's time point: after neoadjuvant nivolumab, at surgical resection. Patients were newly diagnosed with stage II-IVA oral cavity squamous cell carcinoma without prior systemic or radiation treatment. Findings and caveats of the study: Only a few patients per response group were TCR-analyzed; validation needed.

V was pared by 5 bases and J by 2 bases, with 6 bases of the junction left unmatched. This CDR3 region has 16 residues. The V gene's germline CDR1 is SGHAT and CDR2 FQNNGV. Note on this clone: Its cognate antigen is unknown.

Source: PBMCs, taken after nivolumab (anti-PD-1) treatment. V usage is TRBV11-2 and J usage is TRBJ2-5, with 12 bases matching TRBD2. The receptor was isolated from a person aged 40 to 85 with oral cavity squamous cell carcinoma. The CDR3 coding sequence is TGTGCCAGCAGCGCGACTAGCGGGGGTTGGCAAGAGACCCAGTACTTC. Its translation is CASSATSGGWQETQYF.